This TCR beta chain was retrieved from a study of human T cells and chemical hapten exposure. Study-level results: The number of TCRs above 1 in 1000 frequency did not change after DPC sensitization.

TCRdb re-analysed the 5' RACE reads in MiXCR, keeping a single row per CDR3 protein. The sample has 120,000 to 150,000 distinct CDR3 sequences, 3.5% to 5% seen once. This clonotype has at least ten counts. What it binds is unknown. The template was total RNA from unfractionated whole blood. This CDR3 contains 18 residues. Trimming took 7 bases from V and 4 from J; bases not matched to a gene: 15. Germline-derived CDR1 and CDR2 are SGHTA and FQGNSA. This clonotype was obtained from a female donor in good health. The chain joins TRBV7-2 to TRBJ2-1; 11 nucleotides match TRBD2. The CDR3 sequence: CASTPPSGGPSKYNEQFF. The CDR3 DNA reads TGTGCCAGCACCCCGCCTAGCGGGGGGCCGTCGAAGTACAATGAGCAGTTCTTC. Looking up the rest from reference TRBV7-2 and TRBJ2-1 gives the full variable domain: GAGVSQSPSNKVTEKGKDVELRCDPISGHTALYWYRQSLGQGLEFLIYFQGNSAPDKSGLPSDRFSAERTGGSVSTLTIQRTQQEDSAVYLCASTPPSGGPSKYNEQFFGPGTRLTVL.